This T cell receptor beta chain stems from a study of blood T cells in healthy people across ages. Findings of the study overall: Possibly, changes in expanded clonotypes were confounded because donor CMV status was unknown.

The V gene's germline CDR1 is MNHEY and CDR2 SMNVEV (reference sequence). Trimming removed 7 bases from V and 0 bases from J, with 13 bases in between. The CDR3 has 16 residues. The sample holds a few counts of this clonotype. Its antigen is not identified. Primed by a sample-barcoded 5' primer and a J-beta primer mix, a second PCR proceeded for about 6 to 11 cycles. Every cDNA molecule bore a tag from a template-switch adaptor containing 12 random nucleotides. TCRdb re-analysed the 5' RACE reads in MiXCR, keeping a single row per CDR3 protein. The repertoire includes about 930,000 distinct CDR3 sequences, 25% to 30% of them detected once, and 9.5% to 13% sits in the top ten. These data were also filed under a second study, of T cells of mothers and their children. That work contributes: There were over 8.5 million TCR beta CDR3 reads from each mother and about 3.1 million from each child. TCR recombination output is shaped by thymic selection similarly in related and unrelated pairs.

The V gene is TRBV27, the J gene TRBJ1-6; D might be TRBD1 (5 bases). Sequencing was done on a sample of blood. The receptor comes from a woman aged 40 to 50 in good health. This CDR3 reads CASKTQGSSYNSPLHF. CDR3 sequence (DNA): TGTGCCAGCAAGACCCAGGGTAGCTCCTATAATTCACCCCTCCACTTT.